This T cell receptor beta chain was sequenced for a study of T cells in localized non-small cell lung cancer. The study's findings and limits: There were a median around 60 of the top 100 tumor clones appearing in adjacent lung.

TCRdb's copy holds only in-frame clones and misses some; the assay was immunoSEQ multiplex PCR. The sample holds 1,000 to 1,500 clones, around a fifth seen once. Samples of adjacent lung lacking atypia were obtained no closer than 2 cm to the tumor margin. The CDR3 totals 13 residues. Trimming stripped 1 base from V and 4 bases from J, with 10 bases between. The germline gives CDR1 GTSNPN, CDR2 SVGIG (reference sequence). About this clone: Antigen: not known.

The clonotype was recovered from a woman aged 40-69 years with stage I lung adenocarcinoma. This rearrangement joins TRBV30 to TRBJ1-2; no firm D call. The sequencing here drew on normal lung tissue next to the tumor, taken before any cancer treatment. In DNA, the CDR3 is TGTGCCTGGAGTGGCGGGGAGTCCTATGGCTACACCTTC. This sequence encodes CAWSGGESYGYTF.